This entry features one T cell receptor (beta chain) sequence. Trimming took off 4 bases at V and 0 bases at J, with 11 bases between the two ends. CDR1 and CDR2 (germline): SEHNR, FQNEAQ (reference sequence). The CDR3 consists of 15 residues. TCRdb's copy holds only in-frame clones and misses some; the assay was immunoSEQ multiplex PCR. The table includes 130,000 or so clones, around nine tenths detected once. This sample was taken from a study of blood T cell repertoires in COVID-19. Study background: The United States, Italy and Spain were the sources of the acute and convalescent COVID-19 samples.

The chain couples TRBV7-9 to TRBJ2-3, with a weak D call TRBD2 (5 bases). The source material was peripheral blood. The receptor was derived from a woman aged 55 to 70 with acute or convalescent COVID-19. The CDR3 spells CASSSDWISTDTQYF. The CDR3 nucleotides read TGTGCCAGCAGCTCGGACTGGATTAGCACAGATACGCAGTATTTT. Full variable domain (remainder filled in from reference TRBV7-9 and TRBJ2-3): DTGVSQNPRHKITKRGQNVTFRCDPISEHNRLYWYRQTLGQGPEFLTYFQNEAQLEKSRLLSDRFSAERPKGSFSTLEIQRTEQGDSAMYLCASSSDWISTDTQYFGPGTRLTVL.